Presented here are 4 T cell receptor beta chains from one specimen sequenced in a study of T cells in Graves' hyperthyroidism and ophthalmopathy. What was amplified from RNA transcripts were TCR beta CDR3 regions. HTBI primers were the set used in a first-round RT-PCR of the TCR CDR3. TCRdb reprocessed the multiplex PCR reads with MiXCR, giving one entry per CDR3 protein. Among about 59,000 distinct CDR3 sequences, 53% were seen once, and the ten largest hold about 3.3%. The sequenced sample consisted of blood. The receptors were sampled from a woman aged 55-69 years with Graves' ophthalmopathy.

The gene calls are TRBV12-3 or TRBV12-4 and TRBJ1-3, with 8 bases lining up with TRBD1. V shed 3 bases, J shed 4 bases, and the junction held 11 bases outside the gene matches. This CDR3 has 17 amino acids. The CDR3 sequence: CASSLHTGTGRGNTIYF. In DNA, the CDR3 is TGTGCCAGCAGTTTGCACACCGGGACAGGCCGAGGAAACACCATATATTTT.

J is TRBJ2-2 and V is TRBV5-1, with TRBD1 identical over 8 bases. Looked up from germline, CDR1 is SGHRS and CDR2 is YFSETQ. V trimming: 5 bases; J trimming: 4 bases; junction bases outside the gene matches: 4. The CDR3 runs to 14 residues. CDR3 protein: CASSPDRGTGELFF. CDR3 bases: TGCGCCAGCAGTCCTGACAGGGGCACCGGGGAGCTGTTTTTT.

There are many counts of this clonotype. The chain joins TRBV12-3 or TRBV12-4 to TRBJ2-7; D gene uncertain. The CDR3 length is 12 residues. V lost 1 base and J lost 3, with 4 bases in between. CDR3 protein: CASSLGDYEQYF. CDR3 nucleotide sequence: TGTGCCAGCAGTTTAGGAGACTACGAGCAGTACTTC.

This clonotype was seen just once. This sequence joins TRBV5-6 and TRBJ1-2; D possibly corresponds to TRBD1 (5 bases). Germline-derived CDR1 and CDR2 are SGHDT and YYEEEE. The V end was cut by 4 bases, the J end by 6 bases, with 16 bases between. The CDR3 consists of 14 residues. CDR3 coding DNA: TGTGCCAGCAGCCACCCTAACGGAGGGGATGGCTACACCTTC. Translated, it gives CASSHPNGGDGYTF. Together with reference TRBV5-6 and TRBJ1-2, the CDR3 gives the full variable domain: DAGVTQSPTHLIKTRGQQVTLRCSPKSGHDTVSWYQQALGQGPQFIFQYYEEEERQRGNFPDRFSGHQFPNYSSELNVNALLLGDSALYLCASSHPNGGDGYTFGSGTRLTVV.